This entry concerns a single TCR beta chain. This entry is derived from a study of blood T cell repertoires in COVID-19. On the study more broadly: Nucleic acid was either cDNA or gDNA, and it came from T cells, B-cell-depleted T cells, or PBMCs.

Using immunoSEQ multiplex PCR, the repertoire was profiled, and TCRdb retains in-frame clones only, with some absent. The repertoire consists of roughly 62,000 clones, with roughly 89% occurring once and the leading ten covering 5% to 6%. With 1 base removed from V and 6 bases from J, the gap between germline ends came to 17 bases. CDR3 length: 15 residues. The germline V gene has CDR1 SGHRS and CDR2 YFSETQ. This receptor was obtained from a human donor in a cohort sampled during active COVID-19. The material sequenced was peripheral blood. The rearrangement links TRBV5-1 to TRBJ2-7; TRBD1 is a possible D gene (6 bases). The CDR3 DNA reads TGCGCCAGCAGCTTGTCTCCGAACAGGGATGTCGAGCAGTACTTC. This encodes CASSLSPNRDVEQYF.